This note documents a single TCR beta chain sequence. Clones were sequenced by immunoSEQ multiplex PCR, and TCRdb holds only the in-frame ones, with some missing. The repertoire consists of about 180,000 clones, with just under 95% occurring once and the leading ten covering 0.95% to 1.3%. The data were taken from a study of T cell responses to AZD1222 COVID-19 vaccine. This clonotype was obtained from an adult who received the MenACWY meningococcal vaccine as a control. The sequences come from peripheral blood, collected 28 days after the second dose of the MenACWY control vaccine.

In DNA form, the CDR3 reads TGTGCCAGCACCCAAGGGGAGGGGAACTATGGCTACACCTTC. Translated, it gives CASTQGEGNYGYTF. The J gene is TRBJ1-2, the V gene TRBV9, with a tentative D call TRBD1 (5 bases). CDR1 is SGDLS, CDR2 YYNGEE, per germline. This CDR3 is 14 amino acids long. V shed 6 bases and J shed 2 bases, with 14 bases lying between them.